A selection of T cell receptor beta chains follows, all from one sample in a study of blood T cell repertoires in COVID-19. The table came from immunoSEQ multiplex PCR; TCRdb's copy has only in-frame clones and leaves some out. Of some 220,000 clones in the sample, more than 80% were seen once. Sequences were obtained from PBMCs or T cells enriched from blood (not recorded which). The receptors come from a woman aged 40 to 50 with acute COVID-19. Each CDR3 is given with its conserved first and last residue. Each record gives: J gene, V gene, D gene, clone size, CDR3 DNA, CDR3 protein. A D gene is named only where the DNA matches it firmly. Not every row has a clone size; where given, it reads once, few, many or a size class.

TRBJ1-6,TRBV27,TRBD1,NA,TGTGCCAGCAGTTTTAACCGGTTGGACAGGGGGAGCTCCTATAATTCACCCCTCCACTTT,CASSFNRLDRGSSYNSPLHF
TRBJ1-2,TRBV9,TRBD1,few,TGTGCCAGCAGCGTCGGGACAGGGGGTACCTATGGCTACACCTTC,CASSVGTGGTYGYTF
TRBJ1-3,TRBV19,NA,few,TGTGCCAGTAGGCCAAAAACAGGTGACTCTGGAAACACCATATATTTT,CASRPKTGDSGNTIYF
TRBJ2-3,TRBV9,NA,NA,TGTGCCAGCAGCGAAGCAAATACGCAGTATTTT,CASSEANTQYF
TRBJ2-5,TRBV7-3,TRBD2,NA,TGTGCCAGCAGCTTAAGTACCCGACATAGCGGGGAGACCCAGTACTTC,CASSLSTRHSGETQYF
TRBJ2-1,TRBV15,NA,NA,TGTGCCACCAGCAGGGGAGGGGGGGATCCTGAGCAGTTCTTC,CATSRGGGDPEQFF
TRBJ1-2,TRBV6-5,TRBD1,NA,TGTGCCAGCAGTTCGACAGGGCACTATGGCTACACCTTC,CASSSTGHYGYTF
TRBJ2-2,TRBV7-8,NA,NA,TGTGCCAGCAGCCCCCATGAGACCGGGGAGCTGTTTTTT,CASSPHETGELFF
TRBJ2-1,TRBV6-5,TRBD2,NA,TGTGCCAGCAGCATCAGCGGGGGGGCCAACAATGAGCAGTTCTTC,CASSISGGANNEQFF
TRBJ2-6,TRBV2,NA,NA,TGTGCCAGCAGTGGGGCAGGGTGGGCCAACGTCCTGACTTTC,CASSGAGWANVLTF
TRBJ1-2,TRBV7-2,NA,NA,TGTGCCAGCAGCCCTATACAGGGAAGGGGCTACACCTTC,CASSPIQGRGYTF
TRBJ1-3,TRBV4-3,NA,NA,TGCGCCAGCAGCCAAGTCGCCAGCTCTGGAAACACCATATATTTT,CASSQVASSGNTIYF
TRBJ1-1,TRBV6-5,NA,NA,TGTGCCAGCAGGAGAAGCGCCTCCGAAGCTTTCTTT,CASRRSASEAFF
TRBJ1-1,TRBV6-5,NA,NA,TGTGCCAGCAACCGGGCGGGTTGGACTGAAGCTTTCTTT,CASNRAGWTEAFF
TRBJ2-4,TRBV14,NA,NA,TGTGCCAGCAGCCAGGGAGGTTTCCTAGCCAAAAACATTCAGTACTTC,CASSQGGFLAKNIQYF
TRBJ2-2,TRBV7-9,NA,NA,TGTGCCAGCAGCTTAGTGGCAGTCACCGGGGAGCTGTTTTTT,CASSLVAVTGELFF
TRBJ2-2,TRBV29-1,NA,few,TGCAGCGGGACAAACACCGGGGAGCTGTTTTTT,CSGTNTGELFF
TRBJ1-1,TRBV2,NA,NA,TGTGCCAGCAGTTCGTCGGGTGGAAACACTGAAGCTTTCTTT,CASSSSGGNTEAFF
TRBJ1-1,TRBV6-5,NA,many,TGTGCCAGCAGATCATTGACTGAAGCTTTCTTT,CASRSLTEAFF
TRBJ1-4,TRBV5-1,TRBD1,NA,TGCGCCAGCAGCTTGGGTCTTGGGACAGCTGAAAAACTGTTTTTT,CASSLGLGTAEKLFF
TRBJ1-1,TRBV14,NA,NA,TGTGCCAGCAGCCAAGTACCACCCCGGGGGGGCACGGGAGCTTTCTTT,CASSQVPPRGGTGAFF
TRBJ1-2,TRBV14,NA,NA,TGTGCCAGCAGCCAAGATCGGGGTCACTATGGCTACACCTTC,CASSQDRGHYGYTF
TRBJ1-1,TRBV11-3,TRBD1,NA,TGTGCCAGCAGCCCATTACAGGGGATATGGACTGAAGCTTTCTTT,CASSPLQGIWTEAFF
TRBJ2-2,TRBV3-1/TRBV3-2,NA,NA,TGTGCCAGCAGCGGCAGGGGGAGGTTGGCCGGGGAGCTGTTTTTT,CASSGRGRLAGELFF
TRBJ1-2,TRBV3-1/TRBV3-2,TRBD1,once,TGTGCCAGCACCGAGGACAGGATTGGCTACACCTTC,CASTEDRIGYTF
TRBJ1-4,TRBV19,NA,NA,TGTGCCAGTAGTCCCCAAGGGGGACGGATTAATGAAAAACTGTTTTTT,CASSPQGGRINEKLFF
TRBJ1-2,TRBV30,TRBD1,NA,TGTGCCTGGGGACAGGGCTCTGGCTACACCTTC,CAWGQGSGYTF